This paragraph reports one T cell receptor (beta chain). Its antigen is currently unknown. In the PCR, 60 Vbeta and 13 Jbeta primers were used. Some clones are missing from TCRdb's copy, which holds only in-frame ones; the method was immunoSEQ multiplex PCR. The sample has fewer than 120,000 clones; 80% to 85% are singletons. The sample comes from a study of cytomegalovirus exposure and HLA in healthy donors. The overall study: T cells numbering about 200 million yielded fewer than 140 million unique TCR beta sequences in an earlier analysis. Genotyping showed roughly 83% of hundreds of donors falling in the Caucasian-associated ancestry cluster. General study findings and limits: HLA alleles showed associations with 16,951 TCR beta sequences in a later analysis, at a 0.05 false discovery rate. In a later analysis, V- and J-gene trimming of beta chains associated with a DCLRE1C missense variant, replicated independently.

The sequencing input was PBMCs. The clonotype comes from a woman in her sixties or seventies in good health and CMV-seropositive.

The CDR3 here is CASTASGYGYEQYF. The CDR3 DNA follows: TGCGCCAGCACCGCAAGCGGGTACGGATACGAGCAGTACTTC. V usage is TRBV5-1 and J usage is TRBJ2-7; D is perhaps TRBD2 (6 bases). CDR1 and CDR2 from the germline V gene are SGHRS and YFSETQ. This CDR3 has 14 residues. V lost 6 bases to trimming and J lost 4 bases, with 17 bases between them.